The 21 T cell receptor beta chains given below trace back to one sample, sequenced in a study of blood T cell repertoires in COVID-19. Assay: immunoSEQ multiplex PCR; the TCRdb copy retains only in-frame clones and omits some. This table holds approximately 210,000 clones, 82% found once. The sample was peripheral blood. Every receptor here comes from a woman aged 40 to 55 with acute or convalescent COVID-19.

The chain carries TRBV7-9 and TRBJ2-2, with 7 bases lining up with TRBD1. Germline CDR1 reads SEHNR; CDR2 reads FQNEAQ (reference sequence). CDR3 length equals 15 residues. V lost 4 bases, J lost 6 bases, and 8 bases stayed unmatched. The CDR3 coding sequence is TGTGCCAGCAGCTCCCGAGACAGGGCCCCCGGGGAGCTGTTTTTT. Translating gives CASSSRDRAPGELFF.

The rearrangement links TRBV5-5 to TRBJ1-1; TRBD1 matches 7 bases. The CDR3 contains 14 residues. CDR1 is SGHKS and CDR2 is YYEKEE in the germline V gene (reference sequence). With V trimmed by 0 bases and J by 4 bases, 3 bases remained unmatched. The CDR3 nucleotides are TGTGCCAGCAGCTTGGCGGCAGGGGGCACTGAAGCTTTCTTT. Translated, it gives CASSLAAGGTEAFF.

The chain links TRBV27 to TRBJ2-1; the D gene is possibly TRBD1 (5 bases). In germline, CDR1 is MNHEY, CDR2 SMNVEV (reference sequence). The CDR3 has 14 amino acids. The germline V and J ends were trimmed by 5 bases and 6 bases, with 14 bases remaining between them. In DNA form, the CDR3 reads TGTGCCAGCAGTCAGGGCTACACCGGCAATGAGCAGTTCTTC. Residues: CASSQGYTGNEQFF.

The sample holds one count of this clone. The chain carries TRBV7-9 and TRBJ2-3, with 7 bases fitting TRBD1. Germline loops: CDR1 SEHNR, CDR2 FQNEAQ (reference sequence). CDR3 length equals 16 residues. Germline trimming cut 2 bases from V and 5 bases from J; bases unmatched to any gene: 10. CDR3 amino acids: CASSLIDRAVGDTQYF. The CDR3 nucleotides read TGTGCCAGCAGCTTAATTGACAGGGCCGTGGGAGATACGCAGTATTTT.

The rearrangement uses TRBV3-1 (or the pseudogene TRBV3-2) and TRBJ1-2, with D possibly being TRBD1 (5 bases). The CDR3 totals 14 residues. V was cut by 1 base and J by 4 bases, with 10 bases left in between. Germline CDR1 and CDR2: LGHDT and YNNKEL (reference sequence). The CDR3 nucleotides read TGTGCCAGCAGCCAAGGAGTCGGGGGCTATGGCTACACCTTC. Protein sequence: CASSQGVGGYGYTF.

V is TRBV7-6 and J is TRBJ2-7; tentatively, D is TRBD2 (6 bases). The CDR3 totals 16 residues. Deletions cut 4 bases from V and 3 bases from J, with 19 bases between. Germline CDR1 SGHVS, CDR2 FNYEAQ. CDR3 bases: TGTGCCAGCAGCTCCTCGGTAGGCGGGGCAAGCTACGAGCAGTACTTC. This gives the protein CASSSSVGGASYEQYF.

This clone has a single count. The rearrangement joins TRBV5-6 to TRBJ1-5; 8 bases match TRBD1. V was pared by 0 bases and J by 3 bases, with 2 bases of the junction left unmatched. The CDR3 is 15 residues long. The V gene's germline CDR1 is SGHDT and CDR2 YYEEEE. CDR3 DNA: TGTGCCAGCAGCTTGGGGACAGGGAACAATCAGCCCCAGCATTTT. Translating it yields CASSLGTGNNQPQHF.

J is TRBJ2-7 and V is TRBV27; TRBD1 matches 9 bases. V lost 4 bases to trimming and J lost 6 bases; unmatched junction nucleotides: 10. CDR1 and CDR2 (germline): MNHEY, SMNVEV (reference sequence). CDR3 length: 15 residues. Written as DNA, the CDR3 is TGTGCCAGCAGTTATTCAATGACAGGGGGGTCCGAGCAGTACTTC. Protein: CASSYSMTGGSEQYF.

CDR3 sequence (DNA): TGTGCCAGTAGTGTATCACCGTTTCAACCGGGACTAGCGCGAAATGAGCAGTTCTTC. Its protein product is CASSVSPFQPGLARNEQFF. The chain recombines TRBV19 with TRBJ2-1; TRBD2 matches 10 bases. The ends lost 5 bases at V and 7 bases at J; junction bases unmatched: 20. CDR1 LNHDA and CDR2 SQIVND come from the germline V gene (reference sequence). This CDR3 is 19 amino acids long.

The chain links TRBV18 to TRBJ1-2, with D unresolved. Trimming pared 4 bases from V and 5 bases from J, leaving 11 bases between. The CDR3 loop spans 13 amino acids. Looked up from germline, CDR1 is KGHSH and CDR2 is LQKENI. The CDR3 DNA sequence: TGTGCCAGCTCACTCATTCAGGTGTATGGCTACACCTTC. This codes for CASSLIQVYGYTF.

This rearrangement joins TRBV20-1 to TRBJ2-1, with D hard to call. This CDR3 has 16 amino acids. Trimming cost V 3 bases and J 4 bases, with 19 bases left between them. From germline, CDR1 is DFQATT and CDR2 SNEGSKA (reference sequence). CDR3 coding DNA: TGCAGTGCTAGTCGGCCTAGTAGCACCGATTACAATGAGCAGTTCTTC. This sequence encodes CSASRPSSTDYNEQFF.

V gene TRBV5-1 combines with J gene TRBJ2-3, with TRBD2 matching over 12 bases. Losses at the gene ends were 1 base for V and 0 bases for J; bases not matched to a gene: 3. This CDR3 contains 17 residues. Per germline, CDR1 SGHRS and CDR2 YFSETQ. The chain's CDR3 is CASSLSSGGASTDTQYF. CDR3 sequence (DNA): TGCGCCAGCAGCTTGTCTAGCGGGGGGGCTAGCACAGATACGCAGTATTTT.

The chain is built from TRBV5-6 and TRBJ2-3; 7 bases align to TRBD1. In germline, CDR1 is SGHDT, CDR2 YYEEEE. With 4 bases clipped from V and 4 bases from J, the junction kept 6 bases outside the gene matches. The CDR3 totals 14 residues. The CDR3 DNA is TGTGCCAGCAGCCAATCAAGGGGGCCAGATACGCAGTATTTT. Its protein product is CASSQSRGPDTQYF.

This clone was seen once. This chain links TRBV19 with TRBJ2-2; TRBD1 might be the D (5 bases). CDR3 length: 16 amino acids. Germline CDR1 LNHDA, CDR2 SQIVND (reference sequence). V lost 1 base, J lost 0 bases, and 9 bases lay in between. CDR3 bases: TGTGCCAGTAGTATAGGGGGCAGGACGAACACCGGGGAGCTGTTTTTT. It translates to CASSIGGRTNTGELFF.

V gene TRBV4-1 combines with J gene TRBJ2-7; D ambiguous. V shed 0 bases and J shed 6 bases, with 12 bases lying between them. CDR3 length equals 14 residues. Germline values: CDR1 MGHRA, CDR2 YSYEKL. The CDR3 DNA reads TGCGCCAGCAGCCAAGACCGCCTAGGTGGCGAGCAGTACTTC. Amino acids: CASSQDRLGGEQYF.

V and J are TRBV5-8 and TRBJ2-2; 11 positions match TRBD2. V lost 2 bases to trimming and J lost 2 bases; unmatched junction nucleotides: 2. The germline CDR1 and CDR2 sequences are SGHTS and YDEGEE. CDR3 size: 16 residues. The CDR3 spells CASSFLAGGNTGELFF. The CDR3 bases are TGTGCCAGCAGCTTCCTAGCGGGGGGAAACACCGGGGAGCTGTTTTTT.

The chain is built from TRBV24-1 and TRBJ2-6; D is unresolved. Germline CDR1 and CDR2: KGHDR and SFDVKD. CDR3 length equals 13 residues. V lost 4 bases to trimming and J lost 2 bases, with 2 bases between them. In DNA form, the CDR3 reads TGTGCCACCAGTGACGCTGGGGCCAACGTCCTGACTTTC. The encoded protein is CATSDAGANVLTF.

This rearrangement joins TRBV4-1 to TRBJ2-2, with D perhaps matching TRBD2 (6 bases). The V end lost 4 bases, the J end lost 7 bases, and 13 bases lay between the germline ends. CDR3 size: 14 residues. Per the germline V gene, CDR1 is MGHRA and CDR2 is YSYEKL. CDR3 DNA: TGCGCCAGCAGCCGATCCAGGACTAACGGGGAGCTGTTTTTT. Amino acid sequence: CASSRSRTNGELFF.

This clone was picked up a small number of times. V usage is TRBV10-2 and J usage is TRBJ2-7, with 8 positions matching TRBD1. This CDR3 is built from 13 residues. The trim removed 4 bases at V and 3 bases at J, leaving 2 bases unmatched. CDR1 is WSHSY, CDR2 SAAADI, per germline. The CDR3 DNA follows: TGCGCCAGCAGTGGCGGACAGGGCTACGAGCAGTACTTC. This gives the protein CASSGGQGYEQYF.

The J gene is TRBJ1-1, the V gene TRBV12-3 or TRBV12-4; D is possibly TRBD1 (5 bases). This CDR3 is 13 amino acids long. Trimming stripped 10 bases from V and 3 bases from J, with 15 bases between. The CDR3 region is CATSAGGYTEAFF. CDR3 coding DNA: TGTGCCACCTCAGCTGGGGGGTACACTGAAGCTTTCTTT.

This sequence joins TRBV5-6 and TRBJ1-2, with TRBD1 as a possible D gene (5 bases). Trimming cost V 7 bases and J 5 bases, with 21 bases left between them. The CDR3 runs to 15 residues. The germline gives CDR1 SGHDT, CDR2 YYEEEE. This CDR3 reads CASLRWERGQYGYTF. The CDR3 DNA reads TGTGCCAGCCTCCGGTGGGAAAGGGGCCAATATGGCTACACCTTC. Together with reference TRBV5-6 and TRBJ1-2, the CDR3 gives the full variable domain: DAGVTQSPTHLIKTRGQQVTLRCSPKSGHDTVSWYQQALGQGPQFIFQYYEEEERQRGNFPDRFSGHQFPNYSSELNVNALLLGDSALYLCASLRWERGQYGYTFGSGTRLTVV.